The subject of this entry is one TCR beta chain. At the DNA level, this CDR3 is encoded by other sequences in the same sample as well. Trimming took off 6 bases at V and 4 bases at J, with 9 bases between the two ends. CDR1 is KGHSH and CDR2 is LQKENI in the germline V gene. The CDR3 spans 12 residues. The source of the sample is a study of blood T cell repertoires in COVID-19. In the study overall: From T cells, B-cell-depleted T cells, or PBMCs came the material, which was cDNA or gDNA.

Study processing details: Nucleated cell counts were estimated from reference gene primer amplification. TCRdb keeps only in-frame clones here, not all; method: immunoSEQ multiplex PCR. The DNA gave D and trimming, while V, J and clone size come from that table. The sample shows 250,000 to 300,000 clones, 82% of them seen only once. The rearrangement links TRBV18 to TRBJ1-1; weak D call: TRBD1 (5 bases). This clonotype originated in a man aged 35 to 55 who had been exposed to COVID-19. What was sequenced was PBMCs or T cells enriched from blood (not recorded which). This CDR3 is CASSPRVTEAFF. The CDR3 DNA sequence: TGTGCCAGCTCGCCCAGGGTCACTGAAGCTTTCTTT.